The entry that follows covers one TCR beta chain sequence. This specimen belongs to a study of T cells in tuberculosis. V trimming: 3 bases; J trimming: 5 bases; junction bases outside the gene matches: 9. The CDR3 has 15 residues. CDR1 and CDR2 (germline): LNHNV, YYDKDF (reference sequence). This table comes from immunoSEQ multiplex PCR, and its TCRdb copy is limited to in-frame clones, with some not included. The profile covers more than 30,000 clones, with 85% to 95% appearing a single time and 9% to 14% taken by the ten largest. The rearrangement uses TRBV15 and TRBJ2-5; 7 bases map to TRBD2. Sequencing was performed on PBMCs. The receptor comes from a donor under 30 with latent tuberculosis or without tuberculosis infection. Some clones in this sample may be carry-over from other donors' samples. CDR3 DNA sequence: TGTGCCACCAGCAGGGAACAGTTGGGGGGGGAGACCCAGTACTTC. Translated, it gives CATSREQLGGETQYF.